This is a list of T cell receptor beta chains from one sample in a study of blood T cell repertoires in COVID-19. Only in-frame clones appear in the TCRdb table, and some are missing; sequencing was by immunoSEQ multiplex PCR. The sample lists 150,000 to 160,000 clones; around 89% were seen once. Source material: peripheral blood. The receptors were sampled from a middle-aged woman with acute or convalescent COVID-19. The CDR3 runs from the conserved cysteine through the conserved F or W. D genes are given only for firm matches. Clone size is not always given. Where it is, it says once, few, many or a class for expanded clones.

V,length,size,D,J,CDR3,DNA
TRBV10-1,13,.,.,TRBJ1-5,CASSGGANQPQHF,TGCGCCAGCAGTGGGGGAGCTAATCAGCCCCAGCATTTT
TRBV25-1,17,.,TRBD1,TRBJ1-5,CASSEAGTGPSNQPQHF,TGTGCCAGCAGTGAGGCCGGGACAGGGCCTAGCAATCAGCCCCAGCATTTT
TRBV29-1,16,.,TRBD2,TRBJ2-1,CSVDLRGTSGKREQFF,TGCAGCGTTGATCTTAGAGGGACTAGCGGAAAACGAGAGCAGTTCTTC
TRBV19,18,.,TRBD2,TRBJ2-3,CASSGTSGGGVARDTQYF,TGTGCCAGTAGTGGAACTAGCGGGGGTGGCGTAGCGAGAGATACGCAGTATTTT
TRBV11-2,16,once,TRBD2,TRBJ2-7,CASSLGTSGIFYEQYF,TGTGCCAGCAGCTTAGGGACTAGCGGGATCTTCTACGAGCAGTACTTC
TRBV11-2,15,.,.,TRBJ2-7,CASSSYMTQTYEQYF,TGTGCCAGCAGCTCTTATATGACACAAACCTACGAGCAGTACTTC
TRBV5-1,14,.,.,TRBJ1-1,CASSPQGQNTEAFF,TGCGCCAGCAGCCCTCAGGGTCAGAACACTGAAGCTTTCTTT
TRBV19,16,.,.,TRBJ1-2,CASPLLITGLYYGYTF,TGTGCCAGTCCCCTACTCATTACAGGGCTGTACTATGGCTACACCTTC
TRBV5-1,16,.,TRBD2,TRBJ2-3,CASSLEAGGPGDTQYF,TGCGCCAGCAGCTTGGAGGCGGGGGGGCCGGGCGATACGCAGTATTTT
TRBV12-3/TRBV12-4,13,.,.,TRBJ2-2,CASQGLHTGELFF,TGTGCCAGCCAGGGACTTCACACCGGGGAGCTGTTTTTT
TRBV29-1,18,.,.,TRBJ2-1,CSVEFASLTGLTYNEQFF,TGCAGCGTTGAATTTGCCTCTCTAACAGGCTTGACCTACAATGAGCAGTTCTTC
TRBV3-1/TRBV3-2,16,.,TRBD2,TRBJ2-3,CASSPTSGGYTDTQYF,TGTGCCAGCAGCCCCACTAGCGGGGGGTACACAGATACGCAGTATTTT
TRBV4-1,16,.,.,TRBJ1-5,CASSQDGGRDNQPQHF,TGCGCCAGCAGCCAAGATGGGGGGAGGGACAATCAGCCCCAGCATTTT
TRBV27,14,once,.,TRBJ2-7,CASSTDSLVYEQYF,TGTGCCAGCAGTACAGACTCACTAGTGTACGAGCAGTACTTC
TRBV24-1,16,once,.,TRBJ2-2,CATSGRREANTGELFF,TGTGCCACCAGTGGGAGACGGGAAGCCAACACCGGGGAGCTGTTTTTT
TRBV5-4,14,.,TRBD1,TRBJ1-1,CASSLTGTGTEAFF,TGTGCCAGCAGCTTGACTGGGACAGGCACTGAAGCTTTCTTT
TRBV30,15,few,.,TRBJ1-4,CAWSVQDRGAEKLFF,TGTGCCTGGAGTGTACAAGATAGGGGCGCCGAAAAACTGTTTTTT
TRBV27,14,.,.,TRBJ2-7,CASSPQGQFYEQYF,TGTGCCAGTAGCCCGCAGGGGCAGTTCTACGAGCAGTACTTC
TRBV19,16,.,TRBD1,TRBJ1-5,CASSHITGALTGPQHF,TGTGCCAGTAGCCATATCACAGGGGCCCTCACGGGGCCCCAGCATTTT
TRBV18,13,.,.,TRBJ1-2,CASSPLYNYGYTF,TGTGCCAGCTCACCACTCTATAACTATGGCTACACCTTC
TRBV20-1,11,.,.,TRBJ1-4,CSAGLWEKLFF,TGCAGTGCTGGCCTTTGGGAAAAACTGTTTTTT